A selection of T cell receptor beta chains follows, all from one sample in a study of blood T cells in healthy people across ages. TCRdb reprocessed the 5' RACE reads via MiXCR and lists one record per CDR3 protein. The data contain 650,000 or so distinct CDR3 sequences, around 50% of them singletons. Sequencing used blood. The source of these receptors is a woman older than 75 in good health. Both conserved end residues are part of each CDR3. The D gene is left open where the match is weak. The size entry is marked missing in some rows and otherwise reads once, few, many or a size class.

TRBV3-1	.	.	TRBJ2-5	TGTGCCAGCAGCCCCATGGAGAACTACAATGAGCAGTACTTC	CASSPMENYNEQYF
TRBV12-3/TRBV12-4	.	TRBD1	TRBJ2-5	TGTGCCAGCAGTTCCCCCAATCTGGCGACAGGGGTAACAGAGACCCAGTACTTC	CASSSPNLATGVTETQYF
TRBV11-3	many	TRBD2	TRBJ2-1	TGTGCCAGCAGCTCCTCTACTAGCGGGAGGGCCGTGGCCCCTCGCAACAATGAGCAGTTCTTC	CASSSSTSGRAVAPRNNEQFF
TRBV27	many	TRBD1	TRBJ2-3	TGTGCCAGCAGTTTCCCGGGACAGGCTTCTACGCAGTATTTT	CASSFPGQASTQYF
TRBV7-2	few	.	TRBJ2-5	TGTGCCAGCAGCCAAATTCGGATTGAGCAGTACTTC	CASSQIRIEQYF
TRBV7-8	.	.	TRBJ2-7	TGTGCCAGCAAAAAGTCGGGTCAGAACTACGAGCAGTACTTC	CASKKSGQNYEQYF
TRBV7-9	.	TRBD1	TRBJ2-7	TGTGCCAGCAGCCGAGGGACAGCACCTTCCGACGAGCAGTACTTC	CASSRGTAPSDEQYF
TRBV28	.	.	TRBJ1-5	TGTGCCAGCAGCTCCGTAGGGAGCATGCAGCCCCAGCATTTT	CASSSVGSMQPQHF
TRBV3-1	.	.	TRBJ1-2	TGTGCCAGCAGCCAAAGGGGGGCGTATGGCTACACCTTC	CASSQRGAYGYTF
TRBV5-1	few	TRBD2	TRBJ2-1	TGCGCCAGCAGCTTGGACGGGAGGGCAGGCTACAATGAGCAGTTCTTC	CASSLDGRAGYNEQFF
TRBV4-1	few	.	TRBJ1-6	TGCGCCAGCAGCCCTCAACCCGATGGTAGTTCCCTCCACTTT	CASSPQPDGSSLHF
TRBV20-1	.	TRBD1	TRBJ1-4	TGCAGTTCTACCCCCACAGGGGGCAGGAATGAAAAACTGTTTTTT	CSSTPTGGRNEKLFF
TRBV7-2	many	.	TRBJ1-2	TGTGCCAGCAGCTTAAGTCAAGGCTATGGCTACACCTTC	CASSLSQGYGYTF
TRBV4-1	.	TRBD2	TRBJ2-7	TGCGCCAGCAGCCAAGCTCCCGGGACTAGCAACGAGCAGTACTTC	CASSQAPGTSNEQYF
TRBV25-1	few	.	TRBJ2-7	TGTGCCAGCAGTGGGCGGTCCTACGAGCAGTACTTC	CASSGRSYEQYF
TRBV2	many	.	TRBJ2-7	TGTGCCAGCAGTGCACAGGGTTACGAGCAGTACTTC	CASSAQGYEQYF
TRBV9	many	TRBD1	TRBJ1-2	TGTGCCAGCAGCGCTAGACCGGGACAGACTGGCTACACCTTC	CASSARPGQTGYTF
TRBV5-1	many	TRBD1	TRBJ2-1	TGCGCCAGCAGCCTATATCAGGCGGGACAGGGACCCAATGAGCAGTTCTTC	CASSLYQAGQGPNEQFF
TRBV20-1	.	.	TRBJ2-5	TGCAGTGCTGGTCCTGGGGTCGAGACCCAGTACTTC	CSAGPGVETQYF
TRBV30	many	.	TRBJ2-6	TGTGCCTGGAGTCGGACTGGGGCCAACGTCCTGACTTTC	CAWSRTGANVLTF
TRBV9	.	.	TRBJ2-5	TGTGCCAGCAGCGCCGGACAGTTGAGGGAGACCCAGTACTTC	CASSAGQLRETQYF
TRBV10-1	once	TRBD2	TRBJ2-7	TGCGCCAGTCAAGCGGGAGGGCCTCCCTACGAGCAGTACTTC	CASQAGGPPYEQYF
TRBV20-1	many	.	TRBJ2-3	TGCAGTGCTGTCCGACCAGGGGATACGCAGTATTTT	CSAVRPGDTQYF
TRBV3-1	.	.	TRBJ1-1	TGTGCCAGCAGCCAGACAGAGTGTGAAGCTTTCTTT	CASSQTECEAFF
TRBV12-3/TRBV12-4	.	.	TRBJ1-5	TGTGCCAGCAGTTTGGTCAGGGAGTATCAGCCCCAGCATTTT	CASSLVREYQPQHF
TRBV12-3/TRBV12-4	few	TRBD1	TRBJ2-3	TGTGCCAGCAGTACACAGGGGTCGCAGTATTTT	CASSTQGSQYF
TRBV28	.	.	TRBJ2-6	TGTGCCAGCTCCGGTAGGAGGAACTCTGGGGCCAACGTCCTGACTTTC	CASSGRRNSGANVLTF
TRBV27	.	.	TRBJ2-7	TGTGCCAGCAGTTTAGTTAGGACGGGACGGGGCTCCTACGAGCAGTACTTC	CASSLVRTGRGSYEQYF
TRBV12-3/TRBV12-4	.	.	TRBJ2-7	TGTGCCAGCAGTCTCGATGGGAGGCCTTCCTACGAGCAGTACTTC	CASSLDGRPSYEQYF
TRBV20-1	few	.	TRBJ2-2	TGCAGGGCGAGTCGTGGGGGGGCCGCCACCGGGGAGCTGTTTTTT	CRASRGGAATGELFF
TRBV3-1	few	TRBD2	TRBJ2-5	TGTGCCAGCAGCCAAGGGATTCAGCGGGGGGATGAGCAGTACTTC	CASSQGIQRGDEQYF
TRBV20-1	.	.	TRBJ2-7	TGCAGTGCAGAAAACGGGGCGGGCTCCTCCTACGAGCAGTACTTC	CSAENGAGSSYEQYF
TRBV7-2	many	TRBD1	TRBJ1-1	TGTGCCAGCAGCCTCGGACAGGGTGGGTCCACTGAAGCTTTCTTT	CASSLGQGGSTEAFF
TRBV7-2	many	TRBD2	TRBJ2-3	TGTGCCAGCAGCTTAACCACGGGACTAGCGGGCCCCAGCGGCACAGATACGCAGTATTTT	CASSLTTGLAGPSGTDTQYF